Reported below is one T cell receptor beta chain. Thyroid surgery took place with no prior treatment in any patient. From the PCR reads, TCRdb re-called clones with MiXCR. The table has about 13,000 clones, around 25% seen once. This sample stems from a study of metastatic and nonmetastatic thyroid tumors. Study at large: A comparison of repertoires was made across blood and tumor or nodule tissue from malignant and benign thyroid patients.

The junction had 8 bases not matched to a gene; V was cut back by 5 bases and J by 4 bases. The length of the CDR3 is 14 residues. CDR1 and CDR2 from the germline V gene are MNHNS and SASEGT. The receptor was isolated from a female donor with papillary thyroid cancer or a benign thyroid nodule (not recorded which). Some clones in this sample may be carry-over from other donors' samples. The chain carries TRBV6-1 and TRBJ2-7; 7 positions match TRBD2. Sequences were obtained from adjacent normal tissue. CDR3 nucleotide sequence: TGTGCCAGCAGTCCCACCGGCGGGAGTTACGAGCAGTACTTC. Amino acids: CASSPTGGSYEQYF.